The clone carrying this TCR beta chain was counted between two and nine times. The record originates from a study of blood T cell repertoires in COVID-19. At the level of the study: Italy, Spain and the United States were the sources of the convalescent and acute COVID-19 samples. PBMCs, B-cell-depleted T cells, or T cells were the source of the cDNA or gDNA that made up the material.

Trimming pared 4 bases from V and 1 base from J, leaving 6 bases between. This CDR3 comprises 13 residues. Authors' data handling: Nucleated cell counts were estimated from reference gene primer amplification. The table came from immunoSEQ multiplex PCR; TCRdb's copy has only in-frame clones and leaves some out. D and trimming come from the DNA, and the V and J calls and clone size come from that table. The sample comprises 130,000 to 150,000 clones, 80% of which are singletons, and approximately 3.5% rests with the top ten. The sample consisted of peripheral blood. V usage is TRBV12-3 or TRBV12-4 and J usage is TRBJ2-3; the D is unclear. The sequence was collected from a man aged 70-80 years who had recovered from COVID-19. The CDR3, as DNA: TGTGCCAGCAGTTCAGAGGGCACAGATACGCAGTATTTT. Its translation: CASSSEGTDTQYF.